Listed below are T cell receptor beta chains from one sample, sequenced in a study of shared clonotypes between healthy human individuals. Measured with immunoSEQ multiplex PCR; TCRdb has only the in-frame clones, and not every one. Of 2.3 million or so clones in the sample, 85% to 95% were seen once. Specimen: naive CD4+ T cells from PBMCs. These receptors were taken from a man aged 18 to 30 in good health. Some clones in this sample may be carry-over from other donors' samples. The CDR3 runs from the conserved cysteine through the conserved F or W. Each record gives: V gene, clone size, J gene, D gene, CDR3 protein, CDR3 DNA. D genes are given only for firm matches. Not all rows give a size; the values are once, few, many and, for expanded clones, a class.

TRBV20-1	.	TRBJ2-3	.	CSALPEDTQYF	TGCAGTGCCCTCCCCGAGGATACGCAGTATTTT
TRBV6-5	.	TRBJ2-2	TRBD1	CASSLPVGTDTGELFF	TGTGCCAGCAGTTTGCCGGTCGGGACAGACACCGGGGAGCTGTTTTTT
TRBV2	.	TRBJ1-3	.	CASSEEGGAGNTIYF	TGTGCCAGCAGTGAAGAGGGGGGTGCTGGAAACACCATATATTTT
TRBV15	once	TRBJ1-4	.	CATSRDGGENEKLFF	TGTGCCACCAGCAGAGATGGCGGCGAAAATGAAAAACTGTTTTTT
TRBV27	.	TRBJ2-7	.	CASTPTRAHYEQYF	TGTGCCAGCACCCCCACAAGGGCTCACTACGAGCAGTACTTC
TRBV15	.	TRBJ2-2	.	CATSRRHILGPNTGELFF	TGTGCCACCAGCAGACGACACATACTTGGCCCGAACACCGGGGAGCTGTTTTTT
TRBV28	.	TRBJ2-7	.	CASSTSPPGTEQYF	TGTGCCAGCAGTACCTCCCCCCCGGGTACCGAGCAGTACTTC
TRBV2	.	TRBJ1-2	.	CASKRTDNYGYTF	TGTGCCAGCAAGCGGACCGATAACTATGGCTACACCTTC
TRBV5-1	.	TRBJ2-5	.	CASSPTSAQETQYF	TGCGCCAGCAGCCCCACGAGCGCCCAAGAGACCCAGTACTTC
TRBV28	.	TRBJ2-3	.	CASSLGGTTDTQYF	TGTGCCAGCAGTTTAGGCGGGACCACAGATACGCAGTATTTT
TRBV28	.	TRBJ1-2	TRBD1	CASTLTDRYGYTF	TGTGCCAGCACCTTGACGGACAGGTATGGCTACACCTTC
TRBV2	.	TRBJ1-3	.	CASSDPTATGNTIYF	TGTGCCAGCAGTGACCCGACGGCCACTGGAAACACCATATATTTT
TRBV7-3	.	TRBJ1-2	.	CASSPDSSLPNGYTF	TGTGCCAGCAGCCCCGATTCCTCTCTCCCGAACGGCTACACCTTC
TRBV19	.	TRBJ2-7	TRBD2	CASSKGLAGANYEQYF	TGTGCCAGTAGTAAAGGACTAGCGGGAGCTAACTACGAGCAGTACTTC
TRBV6-1	.	TRBJ2-3	.	CASSEGRGADTQYF	TGTGCCAGCAGTGAGGGGAGGGGGGCAGATACGCAGTATTTT
TRBV5-4	.	TRBJ1-2	.	CASSLAGTYYGYTF	TGTGCCAGCAGCTTAGCCGGGACCTACTATGGCTACACCTTC
TRBV5-1	.	TRBJ2-1	.	CASSIWVFPFF	TGCGCCAGCAGCATTTGGGTTTTTCCGTTCTTC
TRBV2	.	TRBJ2-5	TRBD2	CASSELAVQETQYF	TGTGCCAGCAGTGAACTAGCGGTTCAAGAGACCCAGTACTTC
TRBV5-6	.	TRBJ2-7	.	CASSLATGFGEQYF	TGTGCCAGCAGCTTGGCCACAGGGTTTGGCGAGCAGTACTTC
TRBV10-3	few	TRBJ1-5	.	CAISESGGNQPQHF	TGTGCCATCAGTGAGTCCGGCGGCAATCAGCCCCAGCATTTT
TRBV6-5	.	TRBJ2-7	.	CASSYSVGSYEQYF	TGTGCCAGCAGTTACTCTGTCGGTTCCTACGAGCAGTACTTC
TRBV6-1	few	TRBJ1-3	.	CASSAGPYGGNTIYF	TGTGCCAGCAGTGCCGGACCGTACGGGGGAAACACCATATATTTT
TRBV19	.	TRBJ1-5	.	CASSMLGGGNQPQHF	TGTGCCAGTAGTATGTTAGGGGGTGGCAATCAGCCCCAGCATTTT
TRBV18	.	TRBJ1-3	.	CASSRNRDNSGNTIYF	TGTGCCAGCTCACGAAACCGGGATAACTCTGGAAACACCATATATTTT
TRBV2	.	TRBJ1-5	.	CASELGFGQPQHF	TGTGCCAGCGAACTCGGGTTTGGTCAGCCCCAGCATTTT
TRBV6-5	.	TRBJ1-2	TRBD1	CASSLTRGPDYGYTF	TGTGCCAGCAGCTTGACCAGGGGGCCGGACTATGGCTACACCTTC
TRBV28	.	TRBJ2-5	.	CASSYGGQETQYF	TGTGCCAGCAGTTACGGGGGACAAGAGACCCAGTACTTC
TRBV11-3	.	TRBJ2-2	.	CASSLDVGAGELFF	TGTGCCAGCAGCTTAGATGTGGGGGCCGGGGAGCTGTTTTTT
TRBV4-1	.	TRBJ1-6	.	CASSSGIYNSPLHF	TGCGCCAGCAGCTCCGGAATCTATAATTCACCCCTCCACTTT
TRBV5-1	.	TRBJ2-3	.	CASSLLTGTDTQYF	TGCGCCAGCAGCTTGCTCACAGGCACAGATACGCAGTATTTT
TRBV28	.	TRBJ2-5	.	CASSLLGPGTQYF	TGTGCCAGCAGTTTACTAGGGCCTGGGACCCAGTACTTC
TRBV11-2	.	TRBJ1-1	.	CASSKGLNTEAFF	TGTGCCAGCAGCAAGGGGTTGAACACTGAAGCTTTCTTT
TRBV10-3	once	TRBJ1-1	.	CAIRQDGGLGTIEAFF	TGTGCCATCAGGCAGGACGGAGGCCTTGGAACAATTGAAGCTTTCTTT
TRBV7-3	.	TRBJ1-1	.	CASSLYGESEAFF	TGTGCCAGCAGCTTGTACGGGGAGTCTGAAGCTTTCTTT
TRBV19	.	TRBJ1-2	.	CATTRTVGNGYTF	TGTGCCACCACGAGGACGGTAGGGAATGGCTACACCTTC
TRBV5-1	.	TRBJ2-3	TRBD2	CASSLEAKGVAGSTDTQYF	TGCGCCAGCAGCTTGGAAGCTAAAGGAGTAGCGGGGTCCACAGATACGCAGTATTTT
TRBV7-3	.	TRBJ2-2	.	CASSYSGGTGELFF	TGTGCCAGCAGTTACTCAGGCGGCACCGGGGAGCTGTTTTTT
TRBV28	.	TRBJ2-3	.	CATQERGRDTQYF	TGTGCCACCCAAGAGAGGGGGAGGGATACGCAGTATTTT
TRBV4-1	.	TRBJ2-3	TRBD2	CASSQALTAGVFTDTQYF	TGCGCCAGCAGCCAAGCCCTCACAGCGGGGGTATTCACAGATACGCAGTATTTT
TRBV5-4	.	TRBJ2-3	TRBD2	CASSLRTSGYTDTQYF	TGTGCCAGCAGCCTCCGGACTAGCGGGTACACAGATACGCAGTATTTT
TRBV29-1	.	TRBJ2-3	.	CSGGEDPQYF	TGCAGCGGCGGAGAGGACCCGCAGTATTTT
TRBV7-2	.	TRBJ2-3	TRBD2	CASSRTSGSTDTQYF	TGTGCCAGCAGCCGAACTAGCGGGAGTACAGATACGCAGTATTTT
TRBV29-1	few	TRBJ2-5	.	CSVVGETQYF	TGCAGCGTTGTTGGGGAGACCCAGTACTTC
TRBV28	.	TRBJ2-7	.	CASSPGRHEQYF	TGTGCCAGCAGTCCAGGCCGCCACGAGCAGTACTTC
TRBV14	.	TRBJ2-2	.	CASSQGENTGELFF	TGTGCCAGCAGCCAAGGAGAGAACACCGGGGAGCTGTTTTTT
TRBV6-5	.	TRBJ1-2	TRBD1	CASSREGAGGYTF	TGTGCCAGCAGTAGGGAGGGGGCGGGAGGCTACACCTTC
TRBV6-1	.	TRBJ1-2	.	CASSGGWGSNNYGYTF	TGTGCCAGCAGTGGGGGCTGGGGGAGCAATAACTATGGCTACACCTTC
TRBV5-1	.	TRBJ2-4	.	CASSMPGDIQYF	TGCGCCAGCAGCATGCCTGGGGACATTCAGTACTTC